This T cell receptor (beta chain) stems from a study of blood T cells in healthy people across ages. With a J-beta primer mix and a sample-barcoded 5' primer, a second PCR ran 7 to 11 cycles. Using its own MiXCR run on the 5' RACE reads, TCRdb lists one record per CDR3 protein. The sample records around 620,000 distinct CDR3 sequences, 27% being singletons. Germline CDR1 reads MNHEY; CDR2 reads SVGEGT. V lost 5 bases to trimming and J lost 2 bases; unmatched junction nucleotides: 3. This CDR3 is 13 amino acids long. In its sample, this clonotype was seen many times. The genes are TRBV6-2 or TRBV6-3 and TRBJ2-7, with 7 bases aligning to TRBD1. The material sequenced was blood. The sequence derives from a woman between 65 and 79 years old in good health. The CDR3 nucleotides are TGTGCCAGCAGTCGGACAGGTGCCTACGAGCAGTACTTC. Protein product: CASSRTGAYEQYF.